These T cell receptor beta chains were read from a single sample in a study of blood T cell repertoires in COVID-19. Clones were sequenced by immunoSEQ multiplex PCR, and TCRdb holds only the in-frame ones, with some missing. The repertoire holds 200,000 to 250,000 clones, 75% to 90% seen once, with more than 3% in the top ten. Sequences were obtained from PBMCs or T cells enriched from blood (not recorded which). The origin of the receptors is a woman aged 18-29 years in a cohort exposed to, infected with or recovered from COVID-19 (not recorded which). The CDR3 runs from the conserved cysteine through the conserved F or W. D genes are given only for firm matches. A clone size is listed for some rows: how often the clone was seen (once, few, many), or a class if it is expanded.

V gene	J gene	clone size	D gene	CDR3 DNA	CDR3 protein
TRBV7-2	TRBJ1-1	-	-	TGTGCCAGCAGCTTAGACAGGCAGTACACTGAAGCTTTCTTT	CASSLDRQYTEAFF
TRBV11-2	TRBJ1-2	-	-	TGTGCCAGCAGCTTGGGCACAGGGCTCCGCTATGGCTACACCTTC	CASSLGTGLRYGYTF
TRBV24-1	TRBJ2-5	-	-	TGTGCCACCAGTGAGGGAGAGATAGAGACCCAGTACTTC	CATSEGEIETQYF
TRBV4-1	TRBJ1-3	few	TRBD1	TGCGCCAGCAGCCAGCCGGGACAGGGGGCTATTTCTGGAAACACCATATATTTT	CASSQPGQGAISGNTIYF
TRBV11-3	TRBJ2-7	-	-	TGTGCCAGCAGCTTAGGTCAGGGGACCCCTTACGAGCAGTACTTC	CASSLGQGTPYEQYF
TRBV6-2/TRBV6-3	TRBJ2-5	once	TRBD1	TGTGCCAGCAGTGGGAGCGAGGGGGCTGTAGAGACCCAGTACTTC	CASSGSEGAVETQYF
TRBV28	TRBJ2-4	-	TRBD2	TGTGCCAGCAGTTTAGAAGCGGGGGTTTTGGCCAAAAACATTCAGTACTTC	CASSLEAGVLAKNIQYF
TRBV7-8	TRBJ2-1	-	-	TGTGCCAGCAGCCCACGATCGACAATTGAGCAGTTCTTC	CASSPRSTIEQFF
TRBV9	TRBJ1-6	once	-	TGTGCCAGCAGCGCGACCCCCCTGGGGCGGTATAATTCACCCCTCCACTTT	CASSATPLGRYNSPLHF
TRBV13	TRBJ1-2	few	TRBD1	TGTGCCAGCAGCTTAGGCCTAACGGGGACAGGGCCCTATGGCTACACCTTC	CASSLGLTGTGPYGYTF
TRBV7-8	TRBJ2-1	-	-	TGTGCCAGCAGCCCGGACAGATCCTACAATGAGCAGTTCTTC	CASSPDRSYNEQFF
TRBV14	TRBJ1-1	-	-	TGTGCCAGCAGCCAAGATCTAGAGGCAGAATGGGTGGACACTGAAGCTTTCTTT	CASSQDLEAEWVDTEAFF
TRBV3-1/TRBV3-2	TRBJ2-3	-	TRBD2	TGTGCCAGCAGCCAGGGTCTGCTAGCGGGCTTTACAGATACGCAGTATTTT	CASSQGLLAGFTDTQYF
TRBV23-1	TRBJ2-2	-	-	TGCGCCAGCAGTCGGTCCCGGGATCCATATATTATAACGAACACCGGGGAGCTGTTTTTT	CASSRSRDPYIITNTGELFF
TRBV10-3	TRBJ1-1	-	TRBD1	TGTGCCATCCAGGGGACAGGGAACACTGAAGCTTTCTTT	CAIQGTGNTEAFF
TRBV6-2/TRBV6-3	TRBJ1-2	-	-	TGTGCCAGCAGTTCCCGCCCCGAGGGAGGCTATGGCTACACCTTC	CASSSRPEGGYGYTF
TRBV5-1	TRBJ1-1	-	TRBD1	TGCGCCAGCAGCTTGGGAGGACAGGCTCGCACTGAAGCTTTCTTT	CASSLGGQARTEAFF
TRBV3-1/TRBV3-2	TRBJ2-1	-	TRBD1	TGTGCCAGCAGCCCTCGACAGGGGGGAAGCGAGCAGTTCTTC	CASSPRQGGSEQFF
TRBV6-1	TRBJ2-7	once	TRBD2	TGTGCCAGCAGTGAAGCGGTCCTAGCGGGGGACCTACGCGGGGAGCAGTACTTC	CASSEAVLAGDLRGEQYF
TRBV27	TRBJ2-3	-	TRBD2	TGTGCCAGCAGAACTCTAGCGGGGGAAGGAGATACGCAGTATTTT	CASRTLAGEGDTQYF
TRBV6-2/TRBV6-3	TRBJ1-1	-	TRBD1	TGTGCCAGCAGTTCACAACCCGGGACAGGGCTTGAGGAAGCTTTCTTT	CASSSQPGTGLEEAFF
TRBV2	TRBJ1-1	-	-	TGTGCCAGCAGAAGGACAGAAAACACTGAAGCTTTCTTT	CASRRTENTEAFF
TRBV5-6	TRBJ2-1	few	-	TGTGCCAGCACCCGCTTGTCGGGTATACAGTTCTTC	CASTRLSGIQFF